These T cell receptor beta chains were read from a single sample in a study of blood T cell repertoires in COVID-19. Libraries were prepared by immunoSEQ multiplex PCR; TCRdb keeps only in-frame clonotypes and omits some of them. The sample lists roughly 120,000 clones, 65% to 90% occurring once. The sequenced sample was peripheral blood. These receptors all stem from a man older than 75 with acute or convalescent COVID-19. CDR3s include the opening cysteine and the closing phenylalanine or tryptophan. The D gene is left open where the match is weak. The listing skips clone size in some rows; elsewhere it reads once, few, many or a size class.

j_gene,abundance,d_gene,v_gene,CDR3nt,CDR3aa
TRBJ1-4,few,NA,TRBV21-1,TGTGCCAGCAGCAAAGGGGAGGGGCTGTTTTTT,CASSKGEGLFF
TRBJ1-1,once,NA,TRBV6-2/TRBV6-3,TGTGCCAGCAGTTACACCGGGATCCAAGCTTTCTTT,CASSYTGIQAFF
TRBJ1-1,NA,TRBD1,TRBV7-3,TGTGCCAGCAGCCGCAACCCGGGACAGGGTACTGAAGCTTTCTTT,CASSRNPGQGTEAFF
TRBJ2-1,NA,NA,TRBV7-2,TGTGCCAGCAGCTTAGCACTAGCTAGTTTCCATGAGCAGTTCTTC,CASSLALASFHEQFF
TRBJ1-3,NA,NA,TRBV6-5,TGTGCCAGCAGAGGAGGCTCTGGAAACACCATATATTTT,CASRGGSGNTIYF
TRBJ2-5,NA,NA,TRBV21-1,TGTGCCAGCAGACCGAGGTCCAGATCACAAGAGACCCAGTACTTC,CASRPRSRSQETQYF
TRBJ1-3,NA,NA,TRBV9,TGTGCCAGCAGCGTAGTGGGGGGGTTGGTGTATTTT,CASSVVGGLVYF
TRBJ2-3,NA,NA,TRBV3-1/TRBV3-2,TGTGCCAGCAGCCAAGTAGTGGATACGCAGTATTTT,CASSQVVDTQYF
TRBJ2-7,NA,NA,TRBV12-1,TGTGCCAGCAGCCTTATGGGGGGTCGGGAGCAGTACTTC,CASSLMGGREQYF
TRBJ2-3,NA,TRBD2,TRBV6-5,TGTGCCAGCAGTAGTACTAGCGGGGTCACAGATACGCAGTATTTT,CASSSTSGVTDTQYF
TRBJ2-6,NA,TRBD1,TRBV5-4,TGTGCCAGCAGCTTGGGCACAGGGGGGATTGGAGGGGCCAACGTCCTGACTTTC,CASSLGTGGIGGANVLTF
TRBJ2-1,NA,NA,TRBV21-1,TGTGCCAGCAGCAAAGCGGGGGGAAGGACTAGCGGGAGCCTATCTAGGAATGAGCAGTTCTTC,CASSKAGGRTSGSLSRNEQFF
TRBJ1-2,NA,NA,TRBV7-8,TGTGCCAGCAGCCCAGGGGATGGCTACACCTTC,CASSPGDGYTF
TRBJ1-2,NA,TRBD1,TRBV3-1/TRBV3-2,TGTGCCAGCAGTCCCCGGGACAGGGGGTCCCCTAACTATGGCTACACCTTC,CASSPRDRGSPNYGYTF
TRBJ1-2,NA,NA,TRBV12-3/TRBV12-4,TGTGCCAGCAGCTTACGGGACTATGGCTACACCTTC,CASSLRDYGYTF
TRBJ2-2,NA,TRBD2,TRBV27,TGTGCCAGCAGCCACGGACTAGTTGGCACCGGGGAGCTGTTTTTT,CASSHGLVGTGELFF
TRBJ2-3,NA,NA,TRBV24-1,TGTGCCACCATGGGCCAGGGGACAGATACGCAGTATTTT,CATMGQGTDTQYF
TRBJ1-1,NA,NA,TRBV18,TGTGCCAGCTCACCACCGGGCAAGAACACTGAAGCTTTCTTT,CASSPPGKNTEAFF
TRBJ2-1,NA,TRBD2,TRBV5-6,TGTGCCAGCAGCGAGGGACTAGTAGCCTACAATGAGCAGTTCTTC,CASSEGLVAYNEQFF
TRBJ2-7,NA,TRBD2,TRBV2,TGTGCCAGCCGAGGACTAGCGGGAGAGGGCGAGCAGTACTTC,CASRGLAGEGEQYF
TRBJ1-1,once,NA,TRBV19,TGTGCCAGTAGTTTCGGGGAAGATAACACTGAAGCTTTCTTT,CASSFGEDNTEAFF
TRBJ2-7,NA,TRBD1,TRBV4-3,TGCGCCAGCAGCCAAGATCCGGCAGGGGGCGCGGGCGTCGGCGAGCAGTACTTC,CASSQDPAGGAGVGEQYF
TRBJ2-2,few,NA,TRBV7-3,TGTGCCAGCAGCTTAGTAGGGGGCACCGGGGAGCTGTTTTTT,CASSLVGGTGELFF
TRBJ1-1,NA,NA,TRBV9,TGTGCCAGCAGCGTAGCTCCAGGGGACACCATGAACACTGAAGCTTTCTTT,CASSVAPGDTMNTEAFF
TRBJ1-2,once,NA,TRBV4-2,TGTGCCAGCAGCCACGCTACTGGACAGCTAGCTAACTATGGCTACACCTTC,CASSHATGQLANYGYTF
TRBJ1-6,NA,NA,TRBV28,TGTGCCAGCTTCGGGGGGCTTGGTTCACCCCTCCACTTT,CASFGGLGSPLHF
TRBJ2-2,NA,NA,TRBV7-3,TGTGCCAGCAGCTTAATATTTTTATCCCCTCGGGTTGTCTCCGGGGAGCTGTTTTTT,CASSLIFLSPRVVSGELFF
TRBJ2-7,NA,TRBD2,TRBV10-3,TGTGCCAGCCAGACTAGCGGGGGTACCTCCTACGAGCAGTACTTC,CASQTSGGTSYEQYF